This TCR beta chain was sequenced during a study of T cells after yellow fever vaccination. General study results and limits: Sorted repertoires could include abundant contaminating clonotypes from bulk cells.

Notes on this clonotype: No antigen is known for it.

The CDR3 extends over 14 amino acids. V shed 2 bases and J 8 bases; nucleotides not matched to a gene: 5. CDR1 DFQATT and CDR2 SNEGSKA come from the germline V gene (reference sequence). TCRdb passed the 5' RACE reads through MiXCR, listing each CDR3 protein once. The data show about 340,000 distinct CDR3 sequences, with under 5% seen just once and approximately 24% held by the top ten. The receptor was isolated from a man aged 18 to 35 who received the YFV17D yellow fever vaccine. The sample was PBMCs, taken 5 days after the yellow fever booster vaccination. The chain carries TRBV20-1 and TRBJ2-1; TRBD2 agrees at 11 bases. The CDR3 DNA reads as TGCAGTGCTAGACACACTAGCGGGGGAGATGAGCAGTTCTTC. It encodes CSARHTSGGDEQFF.